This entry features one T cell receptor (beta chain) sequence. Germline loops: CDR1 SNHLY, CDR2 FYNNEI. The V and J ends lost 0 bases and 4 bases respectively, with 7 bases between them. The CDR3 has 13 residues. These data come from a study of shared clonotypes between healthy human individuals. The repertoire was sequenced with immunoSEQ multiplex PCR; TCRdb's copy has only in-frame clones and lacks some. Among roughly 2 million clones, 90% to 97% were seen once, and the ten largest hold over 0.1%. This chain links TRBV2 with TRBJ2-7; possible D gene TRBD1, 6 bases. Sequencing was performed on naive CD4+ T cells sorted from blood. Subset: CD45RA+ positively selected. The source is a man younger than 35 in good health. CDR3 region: CASSEARGYEQYF. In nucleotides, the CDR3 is TGTGCCAGCAGTGAAGCCAGGGGTTACGAGCAGTACTTC.